This TCR beta chain appears in the sequencing data of a study of cytomegalovirus exposure and HLA in healthy donors. Comment on this clone: No antigen is known for it.

Whole-study findings and limits: Among the most significant clusters, several appeared linked to common viral pathogens in a later analysis.

Use of 60 Vbeta and 13 Jbeta primers characterized the PCR. Data came from immunoSEQ multiplex PCR; TCRdb stores just in-frame clones and leaves some out. The table includes around 130,000 clones, roughly 66% detected once. The CDR3 spans 14 residues. V was clipped by 2 bases and J by 1 base; unmatched bases: 0. In germline, CDR1 is SGHVS, CDR2 FQNEAQ. The sample consisted of PBMCs. This TCR derives from a woman in her sixties or seventies in good health and CMV-seronegative. The J gene is TRBJ2-3, the V gene TRBV7-8; 7 nucleotides align to TRBD1. CDR3 residues: CASSLRGRTDTQYF. The CDR3 coding sequence is TGTGCCAGCAGCTTAAGGGGGCGCACAGATACGCAGTATTTT.